These 16 T cell receptor beta chains originate from one sample sequenced in a study of shared clonotypes between healthy human individuals. Naive CD8 cells comprised CD45RO-negative, CCR7-positively selected cells, excluding terminally differentiated effector memory CD45RA+ cells. Assay used: immunoSEQ multiplex PCR; TCRdb lists only in-frame clones, some missing. The table has millions of clones, over 85% seen once. The specimen sequenced was naive CD8+ T cells sorted from blood. The receptors here all came from a young man in good health.

The chain has TRBV6-4 and TRBJ2-7; TRBD1 agrees at 9 bases. The V gene end was trimmed by 3 bases and the J gene end by 3 bases; junction bases not matched to a gene: 9. Germline-derived CDR1 and CDR2 are MRHNA and SNTAGT. This CDR3 is 16 amino acids long. CDR3 loop: CASSELPGQGIYEQYF. The CDR3 DNA reads as TGTGCCAGCAGTGAACTCCCGGGACAGGGAATCTACGAGCAGTACTTC.

The rearrangement joins TRBV15 to TRBJ2-5; tentatively, D is TRBD2 (6 bases). The V end lost 0 bases, the J end lost 4 bases, and 12 bases lay between the germline ends. Germline V gene data show CDR1 as LNHNV and CDR2 as YYDKDF (reference sequence). The CDR3 is made up of 15 amino acids. CDR3 nucleotide sequence: TGTGCCACCAGCAGAGAGGGGGGATATGGAGAGACCCAGTACTTC. Translated, it gives CATSREGGYGETQYF. The full variable domain, with the rest looked up from reference TRBV15 and TRBJ2-5, is DAMVIQNPRYQVTQFGKPVTLSCSQTLNHNVMYWYQQKSSQAPKLLFHYYDKDFNNEADTPDNFQSRRPNTSFCFLDIRSPGLGDTAMYLCATSREGGYGETQYFGPGTRLLVL.

The chain joins TRBV7-8 to TRBJ2-7; TRBD2 aligns across 7 bases. V gave up 5 bases and J gave up 2 bases; unmatched junction bases: 3. The CDR3 covers 13 residues. Germline CDR1 and CDR2: SGHVS and FQNEAQ. The CDR3 here is CASSQRGPYEQYF. In DNA, the CDR3 is TGTGCCAGCAGCCAGCGGGGCCCCTACGAGCAGTACTTC.

The chain links TRBV7-6 to TRBJ1-1; D ambiguous. The ends were cut back, 5 bases at V and 1 base at J, with 8 bases in the middle. This CDR3 spans 13 amino acids. Germline V CDR1 and CDR2: SGHVS, FNYEAQ. In DNA, the CDR3 is TGTGCCAGCAGCGCGCGTTCGAACACTGAAGCTTTCTTT. Protein sequence: CASSARSNTEAFF.

The chain has TRBV6-5 and TRBJ1-1, with D maybe TRBD1 (5 bases). Germline V gives CDR1 MNHEY, CDR2 SVGAGI. V was trimmed by 8 bases and J by 6 bases, leaving 16 bases between them. There are 13 residues in the CDR3. The CDR3 sequence is CASSPGGVAEAFF. For the CDR3, the DNA is TGTGCCAGCTCCCCAGGAGGGGTGGCTGAAGCTTTCTTT.

The V gene is TRBV9, the J gene TRBJ2-2; 10 bases match TRBD1. With 3 bases clipped from V and 5 bases from J, the junction kept 10 bases outside the gene matches. The CDR3 length is 17 residues. CDR1 and CDR2 (germline): SGDLS, YYNGEE. The CDR3, as DNA: TGTGCCAGCAGCGCCCCAGCCGGGACAGGGGCGACCGGGGAGCTGTTTTTT. It is translated as CASSAPAGTGATGELFF.

This chain uses TRBV5-1 with TRBJ1-2; no definite D call. The CDR3 totals 15 residues. Trimming left V 3 bases short and J 1 base short, with 13 bases between. The germline V gene has CDR1 SGHRS and CDR2 YFSETQ. The CDR3 here is CASSWAGPDNYGYTF. The CDR3 region has the DNA TGCGCCAGCAGCTGGGCAGGACCCGATAACTATGGCTACACCTTC.

The rearrangement links TRBV2 to TRBJ1-1; D is unresolved. CDR1 SNHLY and CDR2 FYNNEI come from the germline V gene. CDR3 length equals 13 residues. Trimming removed 0 bases from V and 11 bases from J, with 13 bases in between. CDR3 sequence: CASSEALLNRAFF. CDR3 bases: TGTGCCAGCAGTGAAGCGCTCTTAAATCGGGCTTTCTTT. Full variable domain (outside the CDR3, taken from reference TRBV2 and TRBJ1-1): EPEVTQTPSHQVTQMGQEVILRCVPISNHLYFYWYRQILGQKVEFLVSFYNNEISEKSEIFDDQFSVERPDGSNFTLKIRSTKLEDSAMYFCASSEALLNRAFFGQGTRLTVV.

The V and J genes are TRBV11-2 and TRBJ2-5, with D possibly being TRBD1 or TRBD2 (5 bases each). Germline lookup yields CDR1 SGHAT and CDR2 FQNNGV. CDR3 length equals 16 residues. V lost 7 bases, J lost 4 bases, and 22 bases lay in between. CDR3 nucleotides: TGTGCCAGCACCGACGTCGGGACCCCGGACGGAGAGACCCAGTACTTC. This translates into CASTDVGTPDGETQYF. The variable domain in full, completed from reference TRBV11-2 and TRBJ2-5, reads EAGVAQSPRYKIIEKRQSVAFWCNPISGHATLYWYQQILGQGPKLLIQFQNNGVVDDSQLPKDRFSAERLKGVDSTLKIQPAKLEDSAVYLCASTDVGTPDGETQYFGPGTRLLVL.

Comment on this clone: One end of the junction fails to match germline, which may point to a read error. Other DNA sequences in the same sample also yield this CDR3. This chain uses TRBV11-2 with TRBJ1-3; D unclear. The CDR3 consists of 14 residues. Germline-derived CDR1 and CDR2 are SGHAT and FQNNGV. CDR3 nucleotides: TGCGCCAGCAGCCACGGGGTCTCTGGAAACACCATATATTTT. It codes for CASSHGVSGNTIYF.

This rearrangement joins TRBV7-9 to TRBJ2-3; D uncertain. Germline CDR1 reads SEHNR; CDR2 reads FQNEAQ (reference sequence). CDR3 length: 12 amino acids. V gave up 7 bases and J gave up 0 bases, with 5 bases separating them. The CDR3 spells CASTYSTDTQYF. The DNA of the CDR3 is TGTGCCAGCACCTATAGCACAGATACGCAGTATTTT.

The chain links TRBV11-2 to TRBJ2-3; no clear D. CDR3 size: 13 residues. Between the trimmed V and J ends, which lost 4 bases and 5 bases, there was a span of 10 bases. Looked up from germline, CDR1 is SGHAT and CDR2 is FQNNGV. This CDR3 reads CASSSVHGDTQYF. The CDR3 nucleotides read TGTGCCAGCAGCTCAGTTCACGGAGATACGCAGTATTTT.

The chain couples TRBV27 to TRBJ1-2; the D gene is possibly TRBD1 (6 bases). Germline V gene lookup returns CDR1 MNHEY and CDR2 SMNVEV (reference sequence). Trimming cost V 4 bases and J 4 bases, with 16 bases left between them. The CDR3 is made up of 15 amino acids. CDR3 nucleotides: TGTGCCAGCAGTTGGGGGCCCAGTATGCTCTATGGCTACACCTTC. This gives the protein CASSWGPSMLYGYTF.

This chain connects TRBV6-5 to TRBJ1-1, with TRBD1 identical over 7 bases. The V segment lost 6 bases and the J segment 5 bases; nucleotides outside the gene matches: 9. Germline V lookup: CDR1 MNHEY, CDR2 SVGAGI. The length of the CDR3 is 14 residues. The CDR3 loop is CASSHRQGGTEAFF. CDR3 nucleotide sequence: TGTGCCAGCAGCCATCGACAGGGAGGGACTGAAGCTTTCTTT.

This chain joins TRBV7-3 and TRBJ2-3; 8 nucleotides align to TRBD2. V dropped 2 bases and J dropped 2; count of bases not matched to a gene: 15. This CDR3 contains 19 residues. The germline V gene encodes CDR1 SGHTA and CDR2 FQGTGA. CDR3 sequence reads: CASSLAGGPILKSTDTQYF. The CDR3 DNA sequence: TGTGCCAGCAGCTTAGCGGGGGGCCCGATCCTAAAATCCACAGATACGCAGTATTTT.

As for this clone: The same CDR3 also results from other DNA sequences found in this sample. V is TRBV6-5 and J is TRBJ1-2, with D perhaps matching TRBD1 (6 bases). Trimming removed 2 bases from V and 4 bases from J, with 8 bases in between. Germline V lookup: CDR1 MNHEY, CDR2 SVGAGI. The CDR3 has 13 amino acids. CDR3: CASSYGQSYGYTF. The CDR3 coding sequence is TGTGCCAGCAGTTACGGACAGAGCTATGGCTACACCTTC.